A selection of T cell receptor delta chains follows, all from one sample in a study of Vδ1+ human thymocytes. TCRdb fed the multiplex PCR reads to CATT. The repertoire holds about 54,000 delta-chain clones, with 15% to 20% as singletons. The specimen was Vdelta1+ gamma-delta thymocytes from the thymus. These receptors all come from a boy under two years old who had congenital heart surgery. Both conserved end residues are part of each CDR3. The D gene is left open where the match is weak. Some rows mark clone size as missing; the rest say once, few, many or name a class of expanded clone.

clone_size: NA
v_call: TRDV1
j_call: TRDJ1
d_call: TRDD3
cdr3_aa: CALGELPQGWGIFKLIF
cdr3_nt: TGTGCTCTTGGGGAACTGCCCCAGGGCTGGGGGATATTTAAACTCATCTTT

clone_size: NA
v_call: TRDV1
j_call: TRDJ1
d_call: NA
cdr3_aa: CALGATLEIRRPYTDKLIF
cdr3_nt: TGTGCTCTTGGGGCCACCTTGGAGATACGCCGACCCTACACCGATAAACTCATCTTT

clone_size: NA
v_call: TRDV1
j_call: TRDJ1
d_call: TRDD3
cdr3_aa: CALGEPLLVLGVTDKLIF
cdr3_nt: TGTGCTCTTGGGGAACCTCTCCTTGTACTGGGGGTCACCGATAAACTCATCTTT

clone_size: few
v_call: TRDV1
j_call: TRDJ1
d_call: NA
cdr3_aa: CALGKGLLLLPDKLIF
cdr3_nt: TGTGCTCTTGGGAAGGGACTGCTGCTGTTGCCCGATAAACTCATCTTT

clone_size: NA
v_call: TRDV1
j_call: TRDJ1
d_call: TRDD2
cdr3_aa: CALGELPFLRLHPYTDKLIF
cdr3_nt: TGTGCTCTTGGGGAACTTCCTTTCCTACGCCTCCACCCGTACACCGATAAACTCATCTTT

clone_size: few
v_call: TRDV1
j_call: TRDJ1
d_call: NA
cdr3_aa: CALGRPSGTFDKLIF
cdr3_nt: TGTGCTCTTGGTCGGCCTAGTGGAACTTTCGATAAACTCATCTTT

clone_size: NA
v_call: TRDV1
j_call: TRDJ1
d_call: TRDD3
cdr3_aa: CALFRWGTGGYTDKLIF
cdr3_nt: TGTGCTCTCTTCCGATGGGGAACTGGGGGATACACCGATAAACTCATCTTT

clone_size: NA
v_call: TRDV1
j_call: TRDJ1
d_call: NA
cdr3_aa: CALGERGPIMYTDKLIF
cdr3_nt: TGTGCTCTTGGGGAACGGGGTCCGATTATGTACACCGATAAACTCATCTTT

clone_size: few
v_call: TRDV1
j_call: TRDJ1
d_call: TRDD3
cdr3_aa: CALGLRWGIFTDKLIF
cdr3_nt: TGTGCTCTTGGGCTAAGGTGGGGGATCTTCACCGATAAACTCATCTTT

clone_size: NA
v_call: TRDV1
j_call: TRDJ1
d_call: TRDD3
cdr3_aa: CALGEPVGFPTGGPGTDKLIF
cdr3_nt: TGTGCTCTTGGGGAACCCGTCGGTTTTCCGACTGGGGGACCGGGGACCGATAAACTCATCTTT

clone_size: few
v_call: TRDV1
j_call: TRDJ1
d_call: NA
cdr3_aa: CALGEAVLVPITFTDKLIF
cdr3_nt: TGTGCTCTTGGGGAAGCAGTCCTAGTCCCGATTACTTTCACCGATAAACTCATCTTT

clone_size: NA
v_call: TRDV1
j_call: TRDJ1
d_call: TRDD3
cdr3_aa: CALGELLLLGDTPYTDKLIF
cdr3_nt: TGTGCTCTTGGGGAACTATTACTCCTGGGGGATACTCCATACACCGATAAACTCATCTTT

clone_size: few
v_call: TRDV1
j_call: TRDJ1
d_call: TRDD2
cdr3_aa: CALGELPSYQMGATPYTDKLIF
cdr3_nt: TGTGCTCTTGGGGAACTCCCTTCCTATCAAATGGGGGCCACTCCTTACACCGATAAACTCATCTTT

clone_size: few
v_call: TRDV1
j_call: TRDJ1
d_call: TRDD3
cdr3_aa: CALGEGDTIWGDKLIF
cdr3_nt: TGTGCTCTTGGGGAAGGGGATACTATCTGGGGCGATAAACTCATCTTT

clone_size: NA
v_call: TRDV1
j_call: TRDJ3
d_call: NA
cdr3_aa: CALGALKPSYRYWGVSQYSSWDTRQMFF
cdr3_nt: TGTGCTCTTGGGGCTCTAAAGCCTTCCTACCGATACTGGGGGGTATCCCAGTATAGCTCCTGGGACACCCGACAGATGTTTTTC

clone_size: few
v_call: TRDV1
j_call: TRDJ1
d_call: TRDD3
cdr3_aa: CALGEESFGLGDRVYTDKLIF
cdr3_nt: TGTGCTCTTGGGGAGGAATCCTTCGGGCTGGGGGATAGGGTGTACACCGATAAACTCATCTTT

clone_size: few
v_call: TRDV1
j_call: TRDJ1
d_call: TRDD3
cdr3_aa: CALGELTYWGTSKDKLIF
cdr3_nt: TGTGCTCTTGGGGAACTAACCTACTGGGGGACATCGAAAGATAAACTCATCTTT

clone_size: NA
v_call: TRDV1
j_call: TRDJ1
d_call: NA
cdr3_aa: CALGDFFLRGGFGGKLIF
cdr3_nt: TGTGCTCTTGGGGATTTCTTCCTACGTGGGGGATTTGGGGGTAAACTCATCTTT

clone_size: NA
v_call: TRDV3
j_call: TRDJ1
d_call: NA
cdr3_aa: CALLPSYWGPNRSTDKLIF
cdr3_nt: TGTGCCTTACTTCCTTCTTACTGGGGTCCCAACCGTAGCACCGATAAACTCATCTTT

clone_size: few
v_call: TRDV1
j_call: TRDJ1
d_call: NA
cdr3_aa: CALGEPAFLLFWGMKLIF
cdr3_nt: TGTGCTCTTGGGGAGCCAGCCTTCCTACTATTCTGGGGGATGAAACTCATCTTT

clone_size: few
v_call: TRDV1
j_call: TRDJ1
d_call: TRDD2
cdr3_aa: CALQRPSYRGYINTDKLIF
cdr3_nt: TGTGCTCTCCAAAGGCCTTCCTACAGAGGATACATCAACACCGATAAACTCATCTTT

clone_size: NA
v_call: TRDV1
j_call: TRDJ1
d_call: TRDD3
cdr3_aa: CALGEHPSSQTGGDKLIF
cdr3_nt: TGTGCTCTTGGGGAACATCCTTCCTCGCAAACTGGGGGAGATAAACTCATCTTT

clone_size: few
v_call: TRDV1
j_call: TRDJ1
d_call: NA
cdr3_aa: CALGSLLPTLGDQYTDKLIF
cdr3_nt: TGTGCTCTTGGGAGCCTCCTTCCTACACTGGGGGACCAGTACACCGATAAACTCATCTTT

clone_size: few
v_call: TRDV2
j_call: TRDJ4
d_call: TRDD3
cdr3_aa: CACDARLGDTQPGPLIF
cdr3_nt: TGTGCCTGTGACGCCCGCCTGGGGGATACGCAACCAGGACCCCTGATCTTT

clone_size: few
v_call: TRDV1
j_call: TRDJ1
d_call: TRDD3
cdr3_aa: CALGELSRWGTGETDKLIF
cdr3_nt: TGTGCTCTTGGGGAACTTTCACGGTGGGGTACTGGGGAAACCGATAAACTCATCTTT

clone_size: few
v_call: TRDV1
j_call: TRDJ1
d_call: TRDD3
cdr3_aa: CALGVCLPIWGITNTDKLIF
cdr3_nt: TGTGCTCTTGGGGTGTGCCTTCCTATCTGGGGGATAACGAACACCGATAAACTCATCTTT

clone_size: NA
v_call: TRDV1
j_call: TRDJ1
d_call: NA
cdr3_aa: CALGEPWDHYTDKLIF
cdr3_nt: TGTGCTCTTGGGGAACCGTGGGACCATTACACCGATAAACTCATCTTT

clone_size: NA
v_call: TRDV1
j_call: TRDJ1
d_call: TRDD3
cdr3_aa: CALGEKSVLGDGGTDKLIF
cdr3_nt: TGTGCTCTTGGGGAAAAGTCGGTACTGGGGGATGGGGGGACCGATAAACTCATCTTT

clone_size: few
v_call: TRDV1
j_call: TRDJ1
d_call: TRDD3
cdr3_aa: CALGELGPWGITAKGTDKLIF
cdr3_nt: TGTGCTCTTGGGGAACTAGGCCCCTGGGGGATTACGGCTAAAGGCACCGATAAACTCATCTTT

clone_size: NA
v_call: TRDV1
j_call: TRDJ1
d_call: NA
cdr3_aa: CALGEQWISFLLGAHTDKLIF
cdr3_nt: TGTGCTCTTGGGGAACAGTGGATCTCCTTCCTCCTGGGGGCCCACACCGATAAACTCATCTTT

clone_size: few
v_call: TRDV1
j_call: TRDJ1
d_call: NA
cdr3_aa: CALGGLPTTRTGGLHPASYTDKLIF
cdr3_nt: TGTGCTCTTGGGGGCCTTCCTACAACCAGAACTGGGGGACTACACCCCGCTTCTTACACCGATAAACTCATCTTT

clone_size: once
v_call: TRDV1
j_call: TRDJ1
d_call: TRDD3
cdr3_aa: CALGECHPYLYWGIHYTDKLIF
cdr3_nt: TGTGCTCTTGGGGAATGTCATCCTTACTTGTACTGGGGGATACATTACACCGATAAACTCATCTTT

clone_size: few
v_call: TRDV2
j_call: TRDJ1
d_call: TRDD3
cdr3_aa: CACDTAPKRELGDTRYTDKLIF
cdr3_nt: TGTGCCTGTGACACCGCTCCTAAAAGAGAACTGGGGGATACGCGGTACACCGATAAACTCATCTTT

clone_size: few
v_call: TRDV1
j_call: TRDJ1
d_call: NA
cdr3_aa: CALKARQGVSYTDKLIF
cdr3_nt: TGTGCTCTTAAGGCCCGGCAGGGAGTCTCGTACACCGATAAACTCATCTTT

clone_size: NA
v_call: TRDV1
j_call: TRDJ1
d_call: NA
cdr3_aa: CALGERYLKEPLFSRGTDKLIF
cdr3_nt: TGTGCTCTTGGGGAAAGATACTTGAAGGAACCTTTGTTTTCGAGGGGCACCGATAAACTCATCTTT

clone_size: NA
v_call: TRDV1
j_call: TRDJ1
d_call: TRDD3
cdr3_aa: CALGEPVLVLGPNTDKLIF
cdr3_nt: TGTGCTCTTGGGGAACCCGTACTTGTACTGGGGCCTAACACCGATAAACTCATCTTT

clone_size: medium-sized
v_call: TRDV2
j_call: TRDJ1
d_call: TRDD3
cdr3_aa: CACDTGLGADKLIF
cdr3_nt: TGTGCCTGTGACACCGGGCTGGGGGCGGATAAACTCATCTTT

clone_size: few
v_call: TRDV1
j_call: TRDJ1
d_call: TRDD3
cdr3_aa: CALTLGGHIRIDTDKLIF
cdr3_nt: TGTGCTCTCACCCTGGGGGGTCACATAAGAATCGACACCGATAAACTCATCTTT

clone_size: NA
v_call: TRDV1
j_call: TRDJ1
d_call: TRDD3
cdr3_aa: CALGELHSPYWGINGPTDKLIF
cdr3_nt: TGTGCTCTTGGGGAACTACATTCCCCATACTGGGGGATAAACGGTCCCACCGATAAACTCATCTTT

clone_size: NA
v_call: TRDV1
j_call: TRDJ1
d_call: TRDD3
cdr3_aa: CALGGPTWTAGGYGRYTDKLIF
cdr3_nt: TGTGCTCTTGGGGGACCTACTTGGACGGCTGGGGGATACGGTCGGTACACCGATAAACTCATCTTT

clone_size: NA
v_call: TRDV1
j_call: TRDJ1
d_call: TRDD2
cdr3_aa: CALGELLPTEGITDKLIF
cdr3_nt: TGTGCTCTTGGGGAACTTCTTCCTACGGAGGGGATCACCGATAAACTCATCTTT

clone_size: NA
v_call: TRDV1
j_call: TRDJ1
d_call: NA
cdr3_aa: CALGEQWSRRGSHSTDKLIF
cdr3_nt: TGTGCTCTTGGGGAACAGTGGTCACGTCGGGGTTCCCATTCCACCGATAAACTCATCTTT

clone_size: few
v_call: TRDV1
j_call: TRDJ1
d_call: TRDD3
cdr3_aa: CALGERSPRGRNWGTKSSKLIF
cdr3_nt: TGTGCTCTTGGGGAAAGAAGCCCCCGGGGCCGAAACTGGGGGACCAAATCAAGCAAACTCATCTTT

clone_size: NA
v_call: TRDV1
j_call: TRDJ1
d_call: TRDD3
cdr3_aa: CALGELMVPPTWGIPDKLIF
cdr3_nt: TGTGCTCTTGGGGAACTGATGGTGCCCCCTACCTGGGGGATCCCCGATAAACTCATCTTT

clone_size: few
v_call: TRDV1
j_call: TRDJ1
d_call: TRDD3
cdr3_aa: CALGELFGPPVGDNLGPPDKLIF
cdr3_nt: TGTGCTCTTGGGGAACTATTCGGCCCTCCCGTGGGGGATAATCTAGGCCCGCCTGATAAACTCATCTTT

clone_size: few
v_call: TRDV1
j_call: TRDJ1
d_call: TRDD3
cdr3_aa: CALGNFLLGDIRGGTDKLIF
cdr3_nt: TGTGCTCTTGGGAATTTCCTACTGGGGGATATTCGGGGAGGGACCGATAAACTCATCTTT

clone_size: few
v_call: TRDV1
j_call: TRDJ1
d_call: TRDD2
cdr3_aa: CALGDHPSFLQTVTDKLIF
cdr3_nt: TGTGCTCTTGGGGATCACCCCTCCTTCCTACAAACCGTCACCGATAAACTCATCTTT

clone_size: few
v_call: TRDV1
j_call: TRDJ1
d_call: TRDD3
cdr3_aa: CALGGLPHWGIRTDKLIF
cdr3_nt: TGTGCTCTTGGGGGCCTTCCGCACTGGGGGATACGGACCGATAAACTCATCTTT

clone_size: NA
v_call: TRDV1
j_call: TRDJ1
d_call: TRDD3
cdr3_aa: CALGEIVPVLGPTDKLIF
cdr3_nt: TGTGCTCTTGGGGAGATCGTTCCTGTACTGGGGCCCACCGATAAACTCATCTTT

clone_size: NA
v_call: TRDV1
j_call: TRDJ1
d_call: NA
cdr3_aa: CALGFPPGTGNGDKLIF
cdr3_nt: TGTGCTCTTGGTTTCCCGCCCGGTACTGGGAACGGCGATAAACTCATCTTT

clone_size: few
v_call: TRDV1
j_call: TRDJ1
d_call: TRDD3
cdr3_aa: CALGDFSNWGITDKLIF
cdr3_nt: TGTGCTCTTGGGGACTTCTCGAACTGGGGGATAACCGATAAACTCATCTTT

clone_size: few
v_call: TRDV1
j_call: TRDJ1
d_call: NA
cdr3_aa: CALGEPPSGGDHKLIF
cdr3_nt: TGTGCTCTTGGGGAACCCCCGTCGGGGGGAGACCATAAACTCATCTTT

clone_size: few
v_call: TRDV1
j_call: TRDJ1
d_call: TRDD3
cdr3_aa: CALGDQTGGYKKLIF
cdr3_nt: TGTGCTCTTGGGGACCAGACTGGGGGATATAAGAAACTCATCTTT